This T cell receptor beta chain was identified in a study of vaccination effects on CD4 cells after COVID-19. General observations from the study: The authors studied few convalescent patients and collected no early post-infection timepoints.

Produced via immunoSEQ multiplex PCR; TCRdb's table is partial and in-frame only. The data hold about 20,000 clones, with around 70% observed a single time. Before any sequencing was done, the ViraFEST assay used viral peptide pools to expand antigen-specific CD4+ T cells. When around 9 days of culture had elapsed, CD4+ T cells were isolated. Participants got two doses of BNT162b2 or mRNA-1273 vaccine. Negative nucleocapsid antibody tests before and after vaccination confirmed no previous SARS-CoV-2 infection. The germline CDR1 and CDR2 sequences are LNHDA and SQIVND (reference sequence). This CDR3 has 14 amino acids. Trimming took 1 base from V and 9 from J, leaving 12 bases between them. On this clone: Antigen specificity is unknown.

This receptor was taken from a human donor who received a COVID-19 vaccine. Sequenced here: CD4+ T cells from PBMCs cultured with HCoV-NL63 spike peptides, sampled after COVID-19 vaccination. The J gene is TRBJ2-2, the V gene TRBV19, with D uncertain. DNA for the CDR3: TGTGCCAGTAGTATAGGGGCCGGTAGCCGGGAGCTGTTTTTT. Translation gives CASSIGAGSRELFF.